Shown below are 25 T cell receptor beta chains from a single sample sequenced in a study of blood T cell repertoires in COVID-19. Only in-frame clones appear in the TCRdb table, and some are missing; sequencing was by immunoSEQ multiplex PCR. In the table there are about 140,000 clones, 84% of which are singletons. Material: peripheral blood. The receptors come from a human donor in a cohort sampled during active COVID-19.

V is TRBV15 and J is TRBJ1-4, with 8 bases matching TRBD1. Germline V gives CDR1 LNHNV, CDR2 YYDKDF (reference sequence). The CDR3 is made up of 16 amino acids. Germline trimming cut 7 bases from V and 3 bases from J; bases unmatched to any gene: 10. The CDR3 loop is CATTLDRVSANEKLFF. CDR3 nucleotide sequence: TGTGCCACCACTTTGGACAGGGTCAGTGCTAATGAAAAACTGTTTTTT.

The J gene is TRBJ1-5, the V gene TRBV30; D is unresolved. The CDR3 sequence is 15 residues long. Trimming shortened V by 0 bases and J by 2 bases, and 11 bases separated the two germline ends. The V gene's germline CDR1 is GTSNPN and CDR2 SVGIG (reference sequence). CDR3 protein: CAWSVLDQGNQPQHF. The CDR3 DNA follows: TGTGCCTGGAGTGTATTAGACCAGGGCAATCAGCCCCAGCATTTT.

J is TRBJ1-4 and V is TRBV11-2; weak D call: TRBD1 (5 bases). From germline, CDR1 is SGHAT and CDR2 FQNNGV. The CDR3 length is 15 residues. The V and J ends lost 0 bases and 4 bases respectively, with 9 bases between them. CDR3 in amino acids: CASSLDQGGNEKLFF. The DNA of the CDR3 is TGTGCCAGCAGCTTAGATCAGGGAGGTAATGAAAAACTGTTTTTT.

In its sample, this clone was seen a few times. CDR3 bases: TGTGCCAGCAGCCACGGACTAGCGGGGAACGCCGTCTTTTTCTCCTACGAGCAGTACTTC. This translates into CASSHGLAGNAVFFSYEQYF. This chain links TRBV3-1 (or the pseudogene TRBV3-2) with TRBJ2-7, with TRBD2 identical over 12 bases. V lost 3 bases to trimming and J lost 0 bases; unmatched junction nucleotides: 15. The CDR3 extends over 20 amino acids. Germline V gives CDR1 LGHDT, CDR2 YNNKEL (reference sequence).

This clone was observed a handful of times. V usage is TRBV3-1 (or the pseudogene TRBV3-2) and J usage is TRBJ1-6, with TRBD1 matching over 8 bases. Germline CDR1 LGHDT, CDR2 YNNKEL (reference sequence). V shed 1 base, J shed 7 bases, and the junction held 3 bases outside the gene matches. The CDR3 is made up of 15 amino acids. CDR3 region: CASSQAGQANSPLHF. DNA of the CDR3: TGTGCCAGCAGCCAAGCGGGACAGGCGAATTCACCCCTCCACTTT.

This clone came up once. The rearrangement links TRBV7-3 to TRBJ2-3; 8 bases are a match to TRBD1. The germline CDR1 and CDR2 sequences are SGHTA and FQGTGA. J lost 5 bases, V lost 7 bases, and 11 bases had no gene match. This CDR3 contains 15 residues. The CDR3 bases are TGTGCCAGCACGGGGACAGGCTCAATTTTAGATACGCAGTATTTT. It is translated as CASTGTGSILDTQYF.

The chain recombines TRBV30 with TRBJ2-7; 7 nucleotides align to TRBD1. Per the germline V gene, CDR1 is GTSNPN and CDR2 is SVGIG (reference sequence). J lost 6 bases, V lost 0 bases, and 8 bases had no gene match. CDR3 size: 14 residues. The CDR3 coding sequence is TGTGCCTGGAGTGTACCGACAGGGCTGGGCGAGCAGTACTTC. The encoded protein is CAWSVPTGLGEQYF. The variable domain in full, with the rest retrieved from reference TRBV30 and TRBJ2-7, is SQTIHQWPATLVQPVGSPLSLECTVEGTSNPNLYWYRQAAGRGLQLLFYSVGIGQISSEVPQNLSASRPQDRQFILSSKKLLLSDSGFYLCAWSVPTGLGEQYFGPGTRLTVT.

The chain uses TRBV18 and TRBJ2-1; 10 nucleotides match TRBD1. Trimming at V came to 9 bases and at J to 5 bases, leaving 7 bases not matched to a gene. CDR3 size: 14 residues. Germline CDR1 KGHSH, CDR2 LQKENI. This CDR3 is CASAMDRGDNEQFF. The CDR3 nucleotides read TGTGCCAGTGCCATGGACAGGGGGGACAATGAGCAGTTCTTC.

The rearrangement joins TRBV7-2 to TRBJ1-1; no clear D gene. The CDR3 contains 14 residues. V lost 5 bases and J lost 0, with 10 bases in between. CDR1 is SGHTA, CDR2 FQGNSA, per germline. This CDR3 reads CASSLSLVNTEAFF. In DNA form, the CDR3 reads TGTGCCAGCAGCCTATCCCTGGTGAACACTGAAGCTTTCTTT. Full variable domain (outside the CDR3, taken from reference TRBV7-2 and TRBJ1-1): GAGVSQSPSNKVTEKGKDVELRCDPISGHTALYWYRQSLGQGLEFLIYFQGNSAPDKSGLPSDRFSAERTGGSVSTLTIQRTQQEDSAVYLCASSLSLVNTEAFFGQGTRLTVV.

The chain joins TRBV19 to TRBJ2-7, with D possibly TRBD2 on 5 matching bases. The V end lost 4 bases, the J end lost 4 bases, and 17 bases lay between the germline ends. Germline V gene sequence: CDR1 LNHDA, CDR2 SQIVND (reference sequence). The CDR3 runs to 15 residues. CDR3 in DNA: TGTGCCAGTAGTACCCCCGGACTTGGAACTTACGAGCAGTACTTC. This gives the protein CASSTPGLGTYEQYF.

The chain links TRBV7-3 to TRBJ2-3; 7 bases agree with TRBD1. The germline CDR1 and CDR2 sequences are SGHTA and FQGTGA. The CDR3 has 15 residues. Losses at the gene ends were 5 bases for V and 3 bases for J; bases not matched to a gene: 8. For the CDR3, the DNA is TGTGCCAGCAGCCCGGGACAGTGGAGAACAGATACGCAGTATTTT. Its protein product is CASSPGQWRTDTQYF.

As for this clone: Distinct nucleotide sequences in the sample also encode this CDR3. The V call is TRBV18, the J call TRBJ1-6; 7 positions match TRBD1. The junction had 5 bases not matched to a gene; V was cut back by 6 bases and J by 6 bases. Germline lookup yields CDR1 KGHSH and CDR2 LQKENI. There are 14 residues in the CDR3. CDR3 sequence reads: CASSLDRVNSPLHF. DNA of the CDR3: TGTGCCAGCTCCCTTGACAGGGTTAATTCACCCCTCCACTTT.

The chain couples TRBV4-3 to TRBJ1-1, with D maybe TRBD1 (5 bases). V lost 1 base and J 1 base, leaving 10 bases between the germline ends. This CDR3 spans 15 amino acids. Germline V gene lookup returns CDR1 LGHNA and CDR2 YSLEER. This CDR3 is CASSQGLGRNTEAFF. CDR3 DNA: TGCGCCAGCAGCCAAGGTTTGGGGCGGAACACTGAAGCTTTCTTT.

This clone has just a few counts. The gene calls are TRBV14 and TRBJ2-7; 7 bases are shared with TRBD1. This CDR3 is built from 15 residues. V was pared by 4 bases and J by 0 bases, with 6 bases of the junction left unmatched. Germline CDR1 SGHDN, CDR2 FVKESK. CDR3 region: CASSPQGVSSYEQYF. CDR3 sequence (DNA): TGTGCCAGCAGCCCTCAGGGGGTTTCCTCCTACGAGCAGTACTTC.

The gene calls are TRBV9 and TRBJ2-7; D gene uncertain. The CDR3 spans 15 residues. V was clipped by 1 base and J by 3 bases, with 14 bases between them. Germline CDR1 is SGDLS and CDR2 is YYNGEE. For the CDR3, the DNA is TGTGCCAGCAGCGTAACCCGTGGCGGTGTCTACGAGCAGTACTTC. The encoded protein is CASSVTRGGVYEQYF.

This chain connects TRBV9 to TRBJ2-1, with a tentative D call TRBD2 (5 bases). Germline V gene data show CDR1 as SGDLS and CDR2 as YYNGEE. The CDR3 loop spans 12 amino acids. The ends were cut back, 2 bases at V and 10 bases at J, with 10 bases in the middle. The CDR3 loop reads CASSVFSGEQFF. The CDR3 DNA reads TGTGCCAGCAGCGTGTTCAGCGGAGAGCAGTTCTTC.

V usage is TRBV5-4 and J usage is TRBJ2-2; D might be TRBD1 (6 bases). V was clipped by 4 bases and J by 2 bases, with 12 bases between them. The CDR3 consists of 15 residues. Germline V gene lookup returns CDR1 SGHNT and CDR2 YYREEE (reference sequence). The CDR3 bases are TGTGCCAGCAGCCCCCCGGGACAAAACACCGGGGAGCTGTTTTTT. This gives the protein CASSPPGQNTGELFF.

The genes are TRBV5-1 and TRBJ2-7; D uncertain. The CDR3 is 15 residues long. From germline, CDR1 is SGHRS and CDR2 YFSETQ. V was cut by 5 bases and J by 2 bases, with 17 bases left in between. As DNA, the CDR3 is TGCGCCAGCAGGCTTGGCAGGTCCCCTCCCTACGAGCAGTACTTC. Translating it yields CASRLGRSPPYEQYF.

This clone was counted between two and nine times. The chain couples TRBV6-4 to TRBJ2-3; 12 positions match TRBD2. V lost 0 bases, J lost 5 bases, and 0 bases stayed unmatched. The CDR3 is made up of 15 amino acids. The germline gives CDR1 MRHNA, CDR2 SNTAGT. The CDR3 loop is CASSDSTSGGDTQYF. As DNA, the CDR3 is TGTGCCAGCAGTGACTCGACTAGCGGGGGAGATACGCAGTATTTT.

This chain connects TRBV14 to TRBJ1-6; D unresolved. The CDR3 is made up of 16 amino acids. V was pared by 1 base and J by 9 bases, with 16 bases between. Per germline, CDR1 SGHDN and CDR2 FVKESK. CDR3 sequence reads: CASSQGRGRTGSPLHF. CDR3 DNA sequence: TGTGCCAGCAGCCAAGGGAGAGGGCGAACCGGTTCACCCCTCCACTTT.

V is TRBV7-3 and J is TRBJ2-3; 8 bases map to TRBD2. This CDR3 has 15 residues. Germline CDR1 and CDR2: SGHTA and FQGTGA. Trimming removed 5 bases from V and 5 bases from J; junction bases left unmatched: 9. The DNA of the CDR3 is TGTGCCAGCAGCCCTTCCGGGGGGGGCAGAGATACGCAGTATTTT. It yields the protein CASSPSGGGRDTQYF.

This clone came up a few times. This rearrangement joins TRBV9 to TRBJ2-7; D is perhaps TRBD1 (5 bases). Germline values: CDR1 SGDLS, CDR2 YYNGEE. V lost 3 bases and J 0 bases, leaving 10 bases between the germline ends. The CDR3 consists of 14 residues. The CDR3 region has the DNA TGTGCCAGCAGCGACAGGCCAATCTCCTACGAGCAGTACTTC. Protein: CASSDRPISYEQYF.

This chain uses TRBV5-6 with TRBJ2-1; tentatively, D is TRBD2 (5 bases). Germline loops: CDR1 SGHDT, CDR2 YYEEEE. CDR3 length equals 13 residues. V was cut by 4 bases and J by 7 bases, with 12 bases left in between. CDR3 region: CASSPRTGNEQFF. The CDR3 nucleotides read TGTGCCAGCAGCCCGAGGACGGGGAATGAGCAGTTCTTC.

This clone has only a few counts. The genes are TRBV6-5 and TRBJ1-6; D is ambiguous. Germline loops: CDR1 MNHEY, CDR2 SVGAGI. This CDR3 spans 13 amino acids. V lost 2 bases and J lost 5, with 4 bases in between. The CDR3 here is CASSYANNSPLHF. The DNA for the CDR3 is TGTGCCAGCAGTTACGCTAATAATTCACCCCTCCACTTT.

The V and J genes are TRBV6-6 and TRBJ1-1; a possible D gene is TRBD1 (6 bases). The V end lost 6 bases, the J end lost 1 base, and 12 bases lay between the germline ends. In germline, CDR1 is MNHNY, CDR2 SVGAGI (reference sequence). This CDR3 contains 14 residues. CDR3 amino acids: CASRTQGSNTEAFF. Here the CDR3 DNA reads TGTGCCAGCAGAACACAGGGATCGAACACTGAAGCTTTCTTT.